This T cell receptor (beta chain) was recovered during a study of vaccination and CD4 T cells after COVID-19. Treatment reported: approximately 11-day PBMC culture with coronavirus spike peptide pools or control peptides (ViraFEST assay). Concerning this clonotype: Its antigen remains unknown.

Researchers used the Oncomine TCR Beta short-read assay to sequence DNA from cultured CD4+ T cells. From the PCR reads, TCRdb called clonotypes with MiXCR, one entry per CDR3 protein. The sample lists around 5,000 distinct CDR3 sequences; around 44% were seen once. The sequence was obtained from a human donor who had recovered from COVID-19. The source material was CD4+ T cells from blood, cultured in vitro, sampled after SARS-CoV-2 vaccination.

The CDR3 DNA sequence: TGTGCCAGCAGCAACCGGGACACAGGGCCCACTGAAGCTTTCTTT. Protein: CASSNRDTGPTEAFF. The V and J genes are TRBV21-1 and TRBJ1-1; TRBD1, as called in the table, went unchecked against the DNA. TRBV21-1 is a pseudogene locus. The CDR3 runs to 15 residues.